The table lists the clone carrying this TCR beta chain with a few counts. Treatment noted: randomized to nivolumab then ipilimumab (arm A) or the reverse (arm B). PBMC sorting kept live CD3+CD8+ cells without CD19 or CD56. The data belong to a study of sequential checkpoint blockade in melanoma. The CDR3 covers 16 residues. V shed 4 bases and J 4 bases; nucleotides not matched to a gene: 6. Germline CDR1 SGHAT, CDR2 FQNNGV. Sequencing used immunoSEQ multiplex PCR; TCRdb keeps in-frame clones, though not all of them. The table lists fewer than 35,000 clones, 77% of them singletons, with approximately 23% in the top ten.

The J gene is TRBJ2-1, the V gene TRBV11-2; 11 positions agree with TRBD2. This receptor was taken from a human donor with melanoma. The sample was CD8+ T cells sorted from blood (inferred from file names), taken from a patient given nivolumab and ipilimumab in sequence. For the CDR3, the DNA is TGTGCCAGCAGCTACATGGGGACTAGCGGTTACAATGAGCAGTTCTTC. The encoded protein is CASSYMGTSGYNEQFF.